Below, 17 T cell receptor beta chains from the same sample are listed, as sequenced in a study of blood T cell repertoires in COVID-19. The assay was immunoSEQ multiplex PCR, and TCRdb's table has in-frame clones only and misses some. Counted here are some 100,000 clones, approximately 89% occurring once; the ten biggest clones make up around a tenth. The sequenced sample was peripheral blood. These receptors originate from a man over 45 with acute or convalescent COVID-19.

The chain combines TRBV6-5 with TRBJ2-3; possibly TRBD2 for D (6 bases). The CDR3 length is 15 residues. Trimming shortened V by 2 bases and J by 4 bases, and 13 bases separated the two germline ends. Germline CDR1 is MNHEY and CDR2 is SVGAGI. Written as DNA, the CDR3 is TGTGCCAGCAGTTACGGAGGGCTATTGGCAGATACGCAGTATTTT. As protein: CASSYGGLLADTQYF.

This chain connects TRBV4-2 to TRBJ1-4, with D uncertain. CDR1 and CDR2 (germline): LGHNA, YNFKEQ. The CDR3 length is 16 residues. V was pared by 4 bases and J by 1 base, with 13 bases between. Written as DNA, the CDR3 is TGTGCCAGCAGCCCCTCCTCCTTGAGAACTAATGAAAAACTGTTTTTT. It encodes CASSPSSLRTNEKLFF.

The chain has TRBV5-1 and TRBJ2-7, with 8 bases lining up with TRBD2. Trimming cost V 0 bases and J 7 bases; bases outside gene matches: 9. There are 15 residues in the CDR3. CDR1 and CDR2 (germline): SGHRS, YFSETQ. Here the CDR3 DNA reads TGCGCCAGCAGCTTGGCGGGAGGGCCCCCGGGAGAGCAGTACTTC. It yields the protein CASSLAGGPPGEQYF.

The chain uses TRBV6-4 and TRBJ2-3; 11 bases line up with TRBD2. In germline, CDR1 is MRHNA, CDR2 SNTAGT. V was clipped by 4 bases and J by 3 bases; unmatched bases: 0. The CDR3 extends over 14 amino acids. In DNA, the CDR3 is TGTGCCAGCAGTGGGACTAGCGGGACAGATACGCAGTATTTT. Protein product: CASSGTSGTDTQYF.

The rearrangement uses TRBV7-2 and TRBJ2-5; D is uncertain. Trimming removed 5 bases from V and 6 bases from J, with 13 bases in between. This CDR3 is 13 amino acids long. Germline CDR1 reads SGHTA; CDR2 reads FQGNSA. CDR3 amino acids: CASSPSSVQTQYF. Here the CDR3 DNA reads TGTGCCAGCAGCCCAAGTTCAGTTCAGACCCAGTACTTC. The entire variable domain, with the rest obtained from reference TRBV7-2 and TRBJ2-5, is as follows: GAGVSQSPSNKVTEKGKDVELRCDPISGHTALYWYRQSLGQGLEFLIYFQGNSAPDKSGLPSDRFSAERTGGSVSTLTIQRTQQEDSAVYLCASSPSSVQTQYFGPGTRLLVL.

This clone was recorded only once. The chain employs TRBV19 and TRBJ1-1; TRBD1 agrees at 7 bases. CDR1 is LNHDA, CDR2 SQIVND, per germline (reference sequence). The CDR3 is 14 residues long. Germline trimming cut 9 bases from V and 7 bases from J; bases unmatched to any gene: 14. DNA of the CDR3: TGTGCCAGCCACCCTACGGACAGGCCCAATGAAGCTTTCTTT. Translated: CASHPTDRPNEAFF.

This clone has just one count. At the DNA level, this CDR3 is encoded by other sequences in the same sample as well. The V and J genes are TRBV12-3 or TRBV12-4 and TRBJ1-4; D unclear. The CDR3 length is 13 residues. Trimming took off 2 bases at V and 8 bases at J, with 9 bases between the two ends. The CDR3 here is CASSLRLGEKLFF. The CDR3 nucleotides are TGTGCCAGCAGTTTACGCCTCGGGGAAAAACTGTTTTTT.

This clone turned up a few times. The V gene is TRBV30, the J gene TRBJ2-7, with D unclear. Per germline, CDR1 GTSNPN and CDR2 SVGIG (reference sequence). V was pared by 5 bases and J by 3 bases, with 23 bases between. The CDR3 runs 16 residues. The CDR3 is CAWGVADPYYYYEQYF. The CDR3 DNA reads as TGTGCCTGGGGGGTCGCCGATCCCTACTACTACTACGAGCAGTACTTC.

The J gene is TRBJ2-7, the V gene TRBV6-1; TRBD2 agrees at 15 bases. Germline V gene data show CDR1 as MNHNS and CDR2 as SASEGT. After removal of 3 bases from V and 5 bases from J, the junction contained 2 bases not matched to a gene. This CDR3 comprises 15 residues. CDR3 coding DNA: TGTGCCAGCAGTGACGGACTAGCGGGAGGGCACGAGCAGTACTTC. Encoded protein: CASSDGLAGGHEQYF.

V usage is TRBV5-1 and J usage is TRBJ2-1; 13 nucleotides agree with TRBD2. This CDR3 is 18 amino acids long. CDR1 and CDR2 (germline): SGHRS, YFSETQ. J lost 5 bases, V lost 0 bases, and 8 bases had no gene match. The CDR3 bases are TGCGCCAGCAGCTTGGGGGGAGGACTAGCGGGAGCCGACAATGAGCAGTTCTTC. Translating it yields CASSLGGGLAGADNEQFF. The whole variable domain, remainder taken from reference TRBV5-1 and TRBJ2-1, is KAGVTQTPRYLIKTRGQQVTLSCSPISGHRSVSWYQQTPGQGLQFLFEYFSETQRNKGNFPGRFSGRQFSNSRSEMNVSTLELGDSALYLCASSLGGGLAGADNEQFFGPGTRLTVL.

This rearrangement joins TRBV5-1 to TRBJ2-3, with TRBD1 matching 7 bases. CDR3 size: 21 residues. Germline CDR1 is SGHRS and CDR2 is YFSETQ. The junction had 21 bases not matched to a gene; V was cut back by 0 bases and J by 2 bases. DNA for the CDR3: TGCGCCAGCAGCTTGGAAGGGGACCTCAACAGGGGCCGCAGGGCCACAGATACGCAGTATTTT. It encodes CASSLEGDLNRGRRATDTQYF.

The rearrangement uses TRBV5-5 and TRBJ2-7, with 8 bases matching TRBD2. With 2 bases clipped from V and 2 bases from J, the junction kept 3 bases outside the gene matches. Germline V lookup: CDR1 SGHKS, CDR2 YYEKEE (reference sequence). The CDR3 covers 14 residues. This CDR3 reads CASSFRREAYEQYF. The CDR3 region has the DNA TGTGCCAGCAGCTTCCGGCGGGAGGCCTACGAGCAGTACTTC.

The chain employs TRBV19 and TRBJ1-2; D is perhaps TRBD1 (5 bases). Germline CDR1 reads LNHDA; CDR2 reads SQIVND (reference sequence). There are 16 residues in the CDR3. V was cut by 7 bases and J by 0 bases, with 18 bases left in between. DNA for the CDR3: TGTGCCAGTACCCGAGGCCACAGGAGAGCTAACTATGGCTACACCTTC. Translating it yields CASTRGHRRANYGYTF.

CDR3 residues: CASSTRTSGIGNEQFF. The CDR3 coding sequence is TGTGCCAGCAGCACTCGGACTAGCGGGATTGGCAATGAGCAGTTCTTC. The chain recombines TRBV4-2 with TRBJ2-1, with 12 bases matching TRBD2. V shed 5 bases, J shed 6 bases, and the junction held 8 bases outside the gene matches. CDR3 size: 16 residues. Germline V gene lookup returns CDR1 LGHNA and CDR2 YNFKEQ.

In this sample, this clone turned up once. The chain recombines TRBV29-1 with TRBJ2-1; the D gene is possibly TRBD2 (6 bases). The ends were cut back, 7 bases at V and 5 bases at J, with 21 bases in the middle. Per the germline V gene, CDR1 is SQVTM and CDR2 is ANQGSEA. This CDR3 is built from 15 residues. CDR3 bases: TGCAGCGGACGTCCTAATTTAGCGGCCAACAATGAGCAGTTCTTC. Translating it yields CSGRPNLAANNEQFF.

The J gene is TRBJ2-1, the V gene TRBV7-6; 7 nucleotides line up with TRBD2. Germline values: CDR1 SGHVS, CDR2 FNYEAQ. The V segment lost 5 bases and the J segment 8 bases; nucleotides outside the gene matches: 12. CDR3 length: 15 residues. CDR3 sequence: CASSPSGISPDEQFF. For the CDR3, the DNA is TGTGCCAGCAGCCCCAGCGGGATTAGCCCCGATGAGCAGTTCTTC.

The chain uses TRBV2 and TRBJ2-5; D might be TRBD1 (5 bases). CDR1 and CDR2 from the germline V gene are SNHLY and FYNNEI. The length of the CDR3 is 14 residues. V was pared by 1 base and J by 2 bases, with 8 bases between. CDR3 sequence reads: CASSEGRAQETQYF. In DNA, the CDR3 is TGTGCCAGCAGTGAAGGCAGGGCTCAAGAGACCCAGTACTTC.